This TCR beta chain was documented in a study of patients and donors after allogeneic stem cell transplantation (dated by TCRdb to 2018 to 2021). Via the germline V gene (reference sequence), CDR1 is MNHEY and CDR2 SMNVEV. V is reduced by 0 bases and J by 1 base, leaving a spacing of 10 bases between them. Taken from cysteine to phenylalanine, the CDR3 has 16 residues. The retained sequence is limited to the CDR3, 48 bases, with the frame set at the first base. Concerning this clonotype: The antigen this receptor binds is unknown. No base qualities exist here, and no much larger clone lies one base off it.

Library preparation employed RT-PCR. The run used a NextSeq 550. TCRdb reprocessed the public reads (quality trimming at Q25 with fastp, clone calling with MiXCR) and kept in-frame beta chains. Rows are unified per CDR3 protein, each entry keeping the most common DNA and genes. This sample lists about 160,000 distinct CDR3 sequences; about 24% were detected once. The ten largest make up 26% of the sample. The sequence derives from a human donor who was either an allogeneic HSCT recipient or a stem cell or donor lymphocyte infusion donor (not recorded which). It is not recorded whose cells these are; they may come from a transplant donor. Sequencing was performed on blood, either unsorted or a sorted T cell fraction (not recorded which). The rearrangement joined TRBV27 to TRBJ2-1, with no confidently assigned D gene. The CDR3 region has the sequence CASSLSNLGSYNEQFF. DNA sequence: TGTGCCAGCAGTTTATCGAACCTCGGATCCTACAATGAGCAGTTCTTC.